This T cell receptor (beta chain) was sequenced in a study of CD8+ T cells in alopecia areata. Treatment indicated: oral pan-JAK inhibitor, 5-10 mg twice daily. Reverse transcribed after extraction, RNA yielded cDNA as the sequencing template. Sequenced by immunoSEQ multiplex PCR; TCRdb stores in-frame clones only, minus some. This table has 200,000 or so clones, roughly 64% appearing once. The CDR3 length is 13 residues. Germline V gene data show CDR1 as SGHDT and CDR2 as YYEEEE. V lost 7 bases to trimming and J lost 7 bases, with 15 bases between them. This clone came up a few times. V is TRBV5-6 and J is TRBJ1-5; D possibly corresponds to TRBD1 (5 bases). The receptor was isolated from a human donor with alopecia areata. Specimen: CD4+ T cells sorted from blood, collected at week 24, from a patient treated with tofacitinib. The CDR3 DNA is TGTGCCAGCTGTCTCCAGGGAAGCCAGCCCCAGCATTTT. It yields the protein CASCLQGSQPQHF.